This TCR beta chain was sequenced during a study of blood T cell repertoires in COVID-19. Whole-study context: Collection of acute and convalescent COVID-19 samples took place in the United States, Italy and Spain.

The V gene's germline CDR1 is SGHAT and CDR2 FQDESV (reference sequence). V was pared by 4 bases and J by 1 base, with 10 bases between. The CDR3 is 14 amino acids. In the original workflow: Amplifying reference gene primers gave estimates of nucleated cell counts. Sequencing used immunoSEQ multiplex PCR; TCRdb keeps in-frame clones, though not all of them. V, J and clone size were drawn from that table, and D and trimming were deduced from the DNA. The table lists roughly 200,000 clones, around 80% of them singletons. Seattle's enrolled individuals joined amid active infection and were then monitored longitudinally.

The sample consisted of peripheral blood. J is TRBJ2-5 and V is TRBV11-1; possibly TRBD1 for D (5 bases). The sequence derives from a woman over 75 with COVID-19, enrolled during active disease. DNA for the CDR3: TGTGCCAGCAGCTCCTGGACAAGCCAAGAGACCCAGTACTTC. Translating it yields CASSSWTSQETQYF. Full variable domain (remainder filled in from reference TRBV11-1 and TRBJ2-5): EAEVAQSPRYKITEKSQAVAFWCDPISGHATLYWYRQILGQGPELLVQFQDESVVDDSQLPKDRFSAERLKGVDSTLKIQPAELGDSAMYLCASSSWTSQETQYFGPGTRLLVL.